This T cell receptor (beta chain) was found in a study of blood T cells in healthy people across ages. The germline CDR1 and CDR2 sequences are SGHTA and FQGNSA. V lost 3 bases and J 7 bases, leaving 16 bases between the germline ends. The CDR3 is made up of 14 amino acids. PBMCs, at least 6.5 million per sample, were isolated. A second PCR of about 6 to 12 cycles used a sample-barcoded 5' primer and a J-beta primer mix. Every sample produced at least 3 million CDR3-containing paired-end reads. From the 5' RACE reads, TCRdb called clonotypes with MiXCR, one entry per CDR3 protein. The sample has 700,000 to 800,000 distinct CDR3 sequences; roughly 47% are singletons.

This clonotype was obtained from a woman aged 55-70 years in good health. The sample taken for sequencing was blood. The rearrangement joins TRBV7-2 to TRBJ2-7; D assignment may be TRBD1 or TRBD2 (5 bases each). The CDR3 spells CASSLGVPFTEQYF. The CDR3 bases are TGTGCCAGCAGCTTGGGGGTTCCTTTTACGGAGCAGTACTTC.